This TCR beta chain came from a study of cytomegalovirus exposure and HLA in healthy donors. Study-level points and caveats: According to an earlier analysis, most TCR beta V segments yielded productive rearrangements about 87% or about 30% of the time.

Trimming stripped 8 bases from V and 11 bases from J, with 22 bases between. The CDR3 totals 14 residues. CDR1 is SEHNR, CDR2 FQNEAQ, per germline (reference sequence). This PCR relied on a set of 60 Vbeta primers and 13 Jbeta primers. The protocol was immunoSEQ multiplex PCR, while the TCRdb copy is restricted to in-frame clones and leaves out a portion. Of 37,000 or so clones in the sample, around 69% were seen once. Note on this clone: Its antigen is not identified.

The source is a man aged 25 to 40 in good health and CMV-seronegative. The sequencing sample was made of PBMCs. The rearrangement uses TRBV7-9 and TRBJ2-1; D is perhaps TRBD1 (6 bases). CDR3 DNA: TGTGCCAGCTGCCCAGGGGATAGGGACGGTAAGCAGTTCTTC. It codes for CASCPGDRDGKQFF.